These 7 T cell receptor beta chains share one sample of origin, sequenced in a study of blood T cells in healthy people across ages. Alongside a J-beta primer mix, a sample-barcoded 5' primer served in a second PCR lasting about 7 to 12 cycles. TCRdb processed the 5' RACE reads anew with MiXCR; each CDR3 protein has one entry. The sample includes some 1,800,000 distinct CDR3 sequences, about 39% of them seen just once. Sequenced material: blood. These receptors all stem from a human donor in good health.

The chain joins TRBV5-1 to TRBJ2-5; D perhaps matches TRBD1 (5 bases). The CDR3 has 14 amino acids. Germline assignment: CDR1 SGHRS and CDR2 YFSETQ. The V end lost 4 bases, the J end lost 2 bases, and 12 bases lay between the germline ends. CDR3: CASSNRQPQETQYF. The CDR3 DNA follows: TGCGCCAGCAGCAATCGACAGCCGCAAGAGACCCAGTACTTC. The full variable domain, completed using reference TRBV5-1 and TRBJ2-5, is KAGVTQTPRYLIKTRGQQVTLSCSPISGHRSVSWYQQTPGQGLQFLFEYFSETQRNKGNFPGRFSGRQFSNSRSEMNVSTLELGDSALYLCASSNRQPQETQYFGPGTRLLVL.

This chain joins TRBV4-1 and TRBJ2-2; D remains ambiguous. V shed 2 bases and J shed 2 bases, with 12 bases lying between them. This CDR3 region has 16 residues. The germline V gene has CDR1 MGHRA and CDR2 YSYEKL. This CDR3 is CASSQFGSINTGELFF. CDR3 coding DNA: TGCGCCAGCAGCCAATTTGGATCGATAAACACCGGGGAGCTGTTTTTT.

The chain combines TRBV28 with TRBJ2-7, with D possibly called TRBD1 or TRBD2 (6 bases each). CDR3 length: 16 residues. V gave up 5 bases and J gave up 5 bases, with 22 bases separating them. Germline assignment: CDR1 MDHEN and CDR2 SYDVKM. The CDR3, as DNA: TGTGCCAGCAGTCCCTCGGACGAGAGGGGGGTTGACGAGCAGTACTTC. Amino acid sequence: CASSPSDERGVDEQYF.

The V call is TRBV5-1, the J call TRBJ1-1, with TRBD1 matching 7 bases. Germline assignment: CDR1 SGHRS and CDR2 YFSETQ. This CDR3 has 16 residues. The V and J ends lost 0 bases and 0 bases, in that order; junction bases with no gene match: 5. CDR3 coding DNA: TGCGCCAGCAGCTTGGAGGGACAGATCATGAACACTGAAGCTTTCTTT. Its protein product is CASSLEGQIMNTEAFF.

Concerning this clonotype: A read error likely explains this, since a far larger clone differs by one base. This chain connects TRBV6-2 or TRBV6-3 to TRBJ2-7; D unclear. Trimming took 6 bases from V and 1 from J, leaving 4 bases between them. The CDR3 spans 11 residues. Germline lookup yields CDR1 MNHEY and CDR2 SVGEGT. The CDR3 bases are TGTGCCAGCAGGGAATCCTACGAGCAGTACTTC. The encoded protein is CASRESYEQYF.

The V call is TRBV5-1, the J call TRBJ1-2, with 11 bases matching TRBD1. J gave up 8 bases and V 6 bases, and 9 bases lay outside the gene matches. This CDR3 spans 14 amino acids. Germline values: CDR1 SGHRS, CDR2 YFSETQ. CDR3: CASTMKGQGEGYTF. CDR3 nucleotides: TGCGCCAGCACCATGAAGGGACAGGGGGAAGGCTACACCTTC.

A word on this clonotype: A much larger clone differs from this one at a single base, so this may be a read error. This chain links TRBV5-1 with TRBJ2-1, with a tentative D call TRBD2 (5 bases). The CDR3 sequence is 16 residues long. The germline gives CDR1 SGHRS, CDR2 YFSETQ. The CDR3 nucleotides are TGCGCCAGCAGCTTGAGAGGGCTAGCTACCTACAATAAGCAGTTCTTC. It codes for CASSLRGLATYNKQFF.